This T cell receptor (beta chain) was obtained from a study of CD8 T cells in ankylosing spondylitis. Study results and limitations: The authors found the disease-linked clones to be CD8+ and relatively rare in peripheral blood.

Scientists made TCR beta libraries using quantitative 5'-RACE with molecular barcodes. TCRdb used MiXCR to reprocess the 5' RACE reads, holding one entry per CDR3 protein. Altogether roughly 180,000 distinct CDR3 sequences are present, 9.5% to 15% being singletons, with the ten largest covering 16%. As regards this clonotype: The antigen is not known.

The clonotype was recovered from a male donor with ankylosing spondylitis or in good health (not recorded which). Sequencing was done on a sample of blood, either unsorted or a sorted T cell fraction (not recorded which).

The CDR3 loop is CSVPLMGKGYTF. The CDR3 DNA follows: TGCAGCGTCCCTTTAATGGGGAAAGGCTACACCTTC. This chain joins TRBV29-1 and TRBJ1-2; D is unresolved. Trimming left V 6 bases short and J 8 bases short, with 16 bases between. From germline, CDR1 is SQVTM and CDR2 ANQGSEA. The CDR3 length is 12 residues.